The 5 T cell receptor beta chains in this list originate from one sample, sequenced in a study of beta chain features in type 1 diabetes. Findings and limits, study-wide: A moderate, significant TCRB CDR3 shortening appeared in type 1 diabetes across four CD4+ subsets.

As every portion of the isolated RNA was reverse transcribed, the sequencing read expressed TCRB transcripts. Generated by immunoSEQ multiplex PCR, the TCRdb table keeps only in-frame clones and is missing some. Among about 280,000 clones listed, approximately 15% were seen once. For these receptors, no antigen is known. Source material: naive CD4+ T cells from blood. The receptors here all came from a man younger than 35 with type 1 diabetes.

This chain connects TRBV5-1 to TRBJ2-5; D possibly corresponds to TRBD2 (5 bases). CDR1 and CDR2 from the germline V gene are SGHRS and YFSETQ. V was shortened by 0 bases and J by 4 bases, with 10 bases between the two germline ends. The CDR3 has 14 amino acids. The CDR3 is CASSLARGRETQYF. The CDR3 nucleotides read TGCGCCAGCAGCTTGGCCCGAGGGAGAGAGACCCAGTACTTC. The entire variable domain, with the rest obtained from reference TRBV5-1 and TRBJ2-5, is as follows: KAGVTQTPRYLIKTRGQQVTLSCSPISGHRSVSWYQQTPGQGLQFLFEYFSETQRNKGNFPGRFSGRQFSNSRSEMNVSTLELGDSALYLCASSLARGRETQYFGPGTRLLVL.

V is TRBV27 and J is TRBJ2-5; a possible D gene is TRBD2 (6 bases). Germline CDR1 is MNHEY and CDR2 is SMNVEV (reference sequence). V gave up 4 bases and J gave up 4 bases, with 10 bases separating them. There are 13 residues in the CDR3. The CDR3, as DNA: TGTGCCAGCAGTTCGCCGCGGGGAGAGACCCAGTACTTC. Translation gives CASSSPRGETQYF.

The chain is built from TRBV2 and TRBJ1-6; TRBD1 matches at 7 bases. Trimming at V came to 5 bases and at J to 9 bases, leaving 4 bases not matched to a gene. The CDR3 runs 13 residues. Germline V CDR1 and CDR2: SNHLY, FYNNEI. In DNA form, the CDR3 reads TGTGCCAGCAGTCCGCAGGGGGTTTCACCCCTCCACTTT. This gives the protein CASSPQGVSPLHF.

This clone was detected a few times. The DNA is omitted, as the CDR3 cannot be located on it reliably, and the CDR3 follows TCRdb's listing. The chain uses TRBV7-2 and TRBJ2-4; no DNA check was done on the table's D call, TRBD1. Germline V CDR1 and CDR2: SGHTA, FQGNSA. The CDR3 sequence runs 13 residues, both termini included. CDR3 in amino acids: CASSVGQGASEYF.

The J gene is TRBJ2-3, the V gene TRBV30; 10 positions agree with TRBD2. Germline V CDR1 and CDR2: GTSNPN, SVGIG (reference sequence). CDR3 size: 14 residues. V lost 3 bases and J lost 2; bases outside the gene matches: 2. CDR3 in amino acids: CAWRLAGNTDTQYF. The CDR3 coding sequence is TGTGCCTGGAGACTAGCGGGAAACACAGATACGCAGTATTTT. Looking up the rest from reference TRBV30 and TRBJ2-3 gives the full variable domain: SQTIHQWPATLVQPVGSPLSLECTVEGTSNPNLYWYRQAAGRGLQLLFYSVGIGQISSEVPQNLSASRPQDRQFILSSKKLLLSDSGFYLCAWRLAGNTDTQYFGPGTRLTVL.